This TCR beta chain was recorded in a study of radiotherapy plus CTLA-4 blockade in lung cancer. CTLA-4 blockade using ipilimumab, together with focal radiation, was received by patients with chemo-refractory metastatic non-small-cell lung cancer. Sequenced by immunoSEQ multiplex PCR; TCRdb stores in-frame clones only, minus some. This repertoire shows roughly 90,000 clones, about 78% found once; its top ten account for 3% to 5%. With 3 bases clipped from V and 0 bases from J, the junction kept 6 bases outside the gene matches. Germline assignment: CDR1 SQVTM and CDR2 ANQGSEA. The CDR3 length is 16 residues.

The sample was peripheral blood, taken from a patient treated with radiotherapy plus ipilimumab. V gene TRBV29-1 combines with J gene TRBJ1-2, with 11 bases aligning to TRBD1. This TCR came from a human donor with non-small cell lung cancer who had a partial response to radiotherapy plus ipilimumab. Some clones in this sample may be carry-over from other donors' samples. DNA for the CDR3: TGCAGCGTTGACGGACAGGGGGCTCTAGCTAACTATGGCTACACCTTC. Translated: CSVDGQGALANYGYTF. The whole variable domain, remainder taken from reference TRBV29-1 and TRBJ1-2, is SAVISQKPSRDICQRGTSLTIQCQVDSQVTMMFWYRQQPGQSLTLIATANQGSEATYESGFVIDKFPISRPNLTFSTLTVSNMSPEDSSIYLCSVDGQGALANYGYTFGSGTRLTVV.